The 5 T cell receptor beta chains reported below all come from one sample, sequenced in a study of blood T cell repertoires in COVID-19. Measured with immunoSEQ multiplex PCR; TCRdb has only the in-frame clones, and not every one. The table records more than 200,000 clones, 75% to 90% of them present only once. Sequenced sample: PBMCs or T cells enriched from blood (not recorded which). The source is a woman between 25 and 40 years old who had recovered from COVID-19.

V and J are TRBV28 and TRBJ2-7; 8 bases match TRBD2. The J segment lost 5 bases and the V segment lost 8 bases, leaving 14 bases of the junction unmatched. The CDR3 extends over 15 amino acids. Per the germline V gene, CDR1 is MDHEN and CDR2 is SYDVKM. Here the CDR3 reads CASFGESGSPHEQYF. CDR3 DNA sequence: TGTGCCAGCTTCGGCGAAAGCGGGAGCCCCCACGAGCAGTACTTC.

V and J are TRBV7-9 and TRBJ1-5; D is uncertain. V dropped 5 bases and J dropped 9 bases, with 8 bases sitting between them. The germline V gene encodes CDR1 SEHNR and CDR2 FQNEAQ (reference sequence). This CDR3 is built from 11 residues. This chain's CDR3 is CASSASGPQHF. The CDR3 bases are TGTGCCAGCAGCGCTTCAGGGCCCCAGCATTTT.

The chain is built from TRBV28 and TRBJ1-6, with TRBD1 matching 9 bases. The CDR3 contains 15 residues. Trimming at V came to 2 bases and at J to 10 bases, leaving 6 bases not matched to a gene. Germline V CDR1 and CDR2: MDHEN, SYDVKM. CDR3 loop: CASSLPTGGGSPLHF. In DNA, the CDR3 is TGTGCCAGCAGTTTACCGACAGGGGGAGGATCACCCCTCCACTTT.

The chain couples TRBV24-1 to TRBJ1-5, with 8 nucleotides matching TRBD1. This CDR3 is 14 amino acids long. With 11 bases clipped from V and 0 bases from J, the junction kept 5 bases outside the gene matches. CDR1 KGHDR and CDR2 SFDVKD come from the germline V gene. This CDR3 reads CARDRRPSNQPQHF. For the CDR3, the DNA is TGTGCCAGGGACAGGCGCCCTAGCAATCAGCCCCAGCATTTT.

The CDR3 here is CASSLSYSNQPQHF. As DNA, the CDR3 is TGTGCCAGCAGTTTATCTTATAGCAATCAGCCCCAGCATTTT. J is TRBJ1-5 and V is TRBV27; D ambiguous. The CDR3 loop spans 14 amino acids. The germline gives CDR1 MNHEY, CDR2 SMNVEV (reference sequence). Trimming pared 0 bases from V and 0 bases from J, leaving 3 bases between.